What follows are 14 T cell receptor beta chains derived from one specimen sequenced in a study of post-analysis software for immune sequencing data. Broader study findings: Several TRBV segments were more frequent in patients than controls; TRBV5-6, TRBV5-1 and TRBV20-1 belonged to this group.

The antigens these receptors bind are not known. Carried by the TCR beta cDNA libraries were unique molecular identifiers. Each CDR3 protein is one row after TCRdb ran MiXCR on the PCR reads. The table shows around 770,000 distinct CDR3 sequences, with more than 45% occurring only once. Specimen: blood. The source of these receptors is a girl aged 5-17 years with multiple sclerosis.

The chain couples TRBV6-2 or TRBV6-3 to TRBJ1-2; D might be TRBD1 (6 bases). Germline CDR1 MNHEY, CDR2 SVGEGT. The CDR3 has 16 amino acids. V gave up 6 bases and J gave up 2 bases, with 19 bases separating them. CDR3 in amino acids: CASSSPKTGHNYGYTF. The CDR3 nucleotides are TGTGCCAGCAGCTCCCCGAAGACAGGCCACAACTATGGCTACACCTTC.

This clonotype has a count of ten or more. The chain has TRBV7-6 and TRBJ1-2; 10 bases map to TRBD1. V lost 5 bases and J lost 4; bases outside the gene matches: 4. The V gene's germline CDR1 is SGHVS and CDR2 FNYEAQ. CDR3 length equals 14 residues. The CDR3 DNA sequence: TGTGCCAGCAGCCCCCGGACAGGGGGCTATGGCTACACCTTC. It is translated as CASSPRTGGYGYTF.

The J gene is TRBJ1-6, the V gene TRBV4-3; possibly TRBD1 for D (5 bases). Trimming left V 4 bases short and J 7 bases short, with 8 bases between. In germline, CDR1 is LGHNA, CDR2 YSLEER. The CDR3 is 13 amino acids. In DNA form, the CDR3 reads TGCGCCAGCAGCCCAGGGTTAAATTCACCCCTCCACTTT. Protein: CASSPGLNSPLHF.

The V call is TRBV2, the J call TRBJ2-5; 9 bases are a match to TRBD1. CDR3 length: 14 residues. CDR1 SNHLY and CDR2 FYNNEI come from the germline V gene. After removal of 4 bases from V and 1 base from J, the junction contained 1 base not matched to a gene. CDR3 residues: CASSGTGVQETQYF. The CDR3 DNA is TGTGCCAGCAGTGGGACAGGGGTCCAAGAGACCCAGTACTTC.

As DNA, the CDR3 is TGCAGTGCTCACCAGCGTCAAGAGACCCAGTACTTC. Its protein is CSAHQRQETQYF. The chain recombines TRBV20-1 with TRBJ2-5; D is unresolved. Trimming took 5 bases from V and 2 from J, leaving 9 bases between them. Germline V gives CDR1 DFQATT, CDR2 SNEGSKA (reference sequence). CDR3 size: 12 residues.

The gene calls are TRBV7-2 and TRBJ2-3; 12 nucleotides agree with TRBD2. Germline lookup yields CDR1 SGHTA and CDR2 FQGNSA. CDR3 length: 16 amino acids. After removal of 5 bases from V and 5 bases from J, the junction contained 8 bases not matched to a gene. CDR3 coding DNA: TGTGCCAGCAGCCACCGACTAGCGGGAGTGGAAGATACGCAGTATTTT. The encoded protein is CASSHRLAGVEDTQYF.

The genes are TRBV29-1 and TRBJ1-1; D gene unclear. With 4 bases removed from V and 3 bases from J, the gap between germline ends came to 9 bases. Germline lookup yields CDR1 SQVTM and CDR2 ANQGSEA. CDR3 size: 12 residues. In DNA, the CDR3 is TGCAGCGTTGGCTTTAACGACACTGAAGCTTTCTTT. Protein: CSVGFNDTEAFF.

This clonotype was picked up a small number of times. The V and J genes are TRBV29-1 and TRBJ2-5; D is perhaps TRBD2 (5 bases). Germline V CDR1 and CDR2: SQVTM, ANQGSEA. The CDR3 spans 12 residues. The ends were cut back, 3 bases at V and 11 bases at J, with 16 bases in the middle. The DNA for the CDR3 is TGCAGCGTTGAGGACTCGTCCCAAGAGCAGTACTTC. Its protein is CSVEDSSQEQYF.

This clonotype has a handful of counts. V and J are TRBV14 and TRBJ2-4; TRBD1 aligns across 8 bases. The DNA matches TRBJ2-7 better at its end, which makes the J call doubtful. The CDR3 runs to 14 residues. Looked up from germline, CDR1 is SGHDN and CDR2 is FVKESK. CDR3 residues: CASSHRTGFNEQYF. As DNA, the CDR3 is TGTGCCAGCAGCCACAGGACAGGGTTCAACGAGCAGTACTTC.

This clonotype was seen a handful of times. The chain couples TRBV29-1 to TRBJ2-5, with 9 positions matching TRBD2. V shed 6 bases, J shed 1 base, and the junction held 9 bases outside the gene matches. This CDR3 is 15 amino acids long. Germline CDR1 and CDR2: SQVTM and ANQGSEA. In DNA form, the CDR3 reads TGCAGCGTCCTTCCCCGCGGGAGGGGCCAAGAGACCCAGTACTTC. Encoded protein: CSVLPRGRGQETQYF.

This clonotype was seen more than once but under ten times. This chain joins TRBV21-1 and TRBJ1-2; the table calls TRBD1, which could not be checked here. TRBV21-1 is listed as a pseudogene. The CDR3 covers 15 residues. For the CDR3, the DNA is TGTGCCAGCAGCTCTGCTAACCGGGGGCATTCTGGCTACACCTTC. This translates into CASSSANRGHSGYTF.

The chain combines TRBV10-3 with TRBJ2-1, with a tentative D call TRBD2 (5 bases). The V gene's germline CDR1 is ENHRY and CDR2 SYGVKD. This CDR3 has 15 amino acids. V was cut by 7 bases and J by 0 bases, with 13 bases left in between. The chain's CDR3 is CAINKDSSSYNEQFF. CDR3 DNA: TGTGCCATCAATAAGGACTCGAGCTCCTACAATGAGCAGTTCTTC.

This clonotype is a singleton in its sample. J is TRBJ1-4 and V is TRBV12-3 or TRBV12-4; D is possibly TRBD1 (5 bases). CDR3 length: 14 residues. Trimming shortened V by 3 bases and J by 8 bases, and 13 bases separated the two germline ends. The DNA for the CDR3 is TGTGCCAGCAGTTTGGGTCAGGGATGGGAAAAACTGTTTTTT. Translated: CASSLGQGWEKLFF.

CDR3: CASSFLFGQGNYEQYF. The CDR3 DNA follows: TGTGCCAGCAGTTTCCTGTTTGGGCAGGGGAACTACGAGCAGTACTTC. This chain uses TRBV28 with TRBJ2-4, with TRBD1 as a possible D gene (6 bases). The DNA matches TRBJ2-7 better at its end, which makes the J call doubtful. The germline CDR1 and CDR2 sequences are MDHEN and SYDVKM. This CDR3 region has 16 residues.